These T cell receptor beta chains were read from a single sample in a study of shared clonotypes between healthy human individuals. Here immunoSEQ multiplex PCR was the method, and the copy in TCRdb shows in-frame clones only, minus some. This table holds 600,000 to 750,000 clones, 55% to 75% found once. Sequencing was done on a sample of memory CD4+ T cells sorted from blood. The source is a woman aged 30 to 39 in good health. The CDR3 runs from the conserved cysteine through the conserved F or W. Fields, in order: clone size, D gene, V gene, J gene, CDR3 DNA, CDR3 protein. A D gene is named only where the DNA matches it firmly. Size is omitted from some rows. Given values are once, few, many or a class for expanded clones.

clone_size: few; d_call: NA; v_call: TRBV19; j_call: TRBJ2-7; cdr3_nt: TGTGCCAGTAGTATCCCCGGGCAGTCCTACGAGCAGTACTTC; cdr3_aa: CASSIPGQSYEQYF
clone_size: many; d_call: TRBD2; v_call: TRBV11-2; j_call: TRBJ2-2; cdr3_nt: TGTGCCAGCATCCGAGGGCCCCAGCGGGATCTCGCTAGGACCGGGGAGCTGTTTTTT; cdr3_aa: CASIRGPQRDLARTGELFF
clone_size: NA; d_call: NA; v_call: TRBV19; j_call: TRBJ1-2; cdr3_nt: TGTGCCAGTAATTCGGACGCTCGCTTGGGTGGCTACACCTTC; cdr3_aa: CASNSDARLGGYTF
clone_size: many; d_call: NA; v_call: TRBV25-1; j_call: TRBJ1-5; cdr3_nt: TGTGCCAGCAGTGTGAGGGGGGATCAGCCCCAGCATTTT; cdr3_aa: CASSVRGDQPQHF
clone_size: once; d_call: NA; v_call: TRBV7-3; j_call: TRBJ2-1; cdr3_nt: TGTGCCAGCAGCTTAGGGCGCCTTACCTACAATGAGCAGTTCTTC; cdr3_aa: CASSLGRLTYNEQFF
clone_size: few; d_call: TRBD1; v_call: TRBV11-2; j_call: TRBJ2-7; cdr3_nt: TGTGCCAGCAGGGCGACAGGGTCCTACGAGCAGTACTTC; cdr3_aa: CASRATGSYEQYF
clone_size: NA; d_call: NA; v_call: TRBV5-8; j_call: TRBJ2-3; cdr3_nt: TGTGCCAGCAGCTTGCTAGCAAGGAGCACAGATACGCAGTATTTT; cdr3_aa: CASSLLARSTDTQYF
clone_size: NA; d_call: NA; v_call: TRBV27; j_call: TRBJ2-1; cdr3_nt: TGTGCCAGCAGTTTAAGGGCTAGCCCCAATGAGCAGTTCTTC; cdr3_aa: CASSLRASPNEQFF
clone_size: NA; d_call: NA; v_call: TRBV4-1; j_call: TRBJ2-2; cdr3_nt: TGCGCCAGCAGCCAATACCAGGGACCACTGAACACCGGGGAGCTGTTTTTT; cdr3_aa: CASSQYQGPLNTGELFF
clone_size: NA; d_call: TRBD1; v_call: TRBV30; j_call: TRBJ1-2; cdr3_nt: TGTGCCTTAGACAGGGGTCAGGGCGGCTACACCTTC; cdr3_aa: CALDRGQGGYTF
clone_size: few; d_call: NA; v_call: TRBV2; j_call: TRBJ1-5; cdr3_nt: TGTGCCAGCAGTGAAGGCGGTAATCAGCCCCAGCATTTT; cdr3_aa: CASSEGGNQPQHF
clone_size: once; d_call: NA; v_call: TRBV15; j_call: TRBJ2-7; cdr3_nt: TGTGCCACCAGCAGAGATCTCCCCAGGGGATCCTTCTACGAGCAGTACTTC; cdr3_aa: CATSRDLPRGSFYEQYF
clone_size: NA; d_call: NA; v_call: TRBV6-5; j_call: TRBJ1-4; cdr3_nt: TGTGCCAGCAGCCCTGAAAGGGGCAAGGGAAAACTGTTTTTT; cdr3_aa: CASSPERGKGKLFF
clone_size: NA; d_call: NA; v_call: TRBV6-6; j_call: TRBJ1-5; cdr3_nt: TGTGCCAGCACTACTCCGGGCAATCAGCCCCAGCATTTT; cdr3_aa: CASTTPGNQPQHF
clone_size: NA; d_call: NA; v_call: TRBV9; j_call: TRBJ2-3; cdr3_nt: TGTGCCAGCAGCGCCGGCCCTAGCACAGATACGCAGTATTTT; cdr3_aa: CASSAGPSTDTQYF
clone_size: NA; d_call: NA; v_call: TRBV6-1; j_call: TRBJ2-5; cdr3_nt: TGTGCCAGCTTTACTTGGTCGGGGGGCTCGGAGACCCAGTACTTC; cdr3_aa: CASFTWSGGSETQYF
clone_size: NA; d_call: TRBD1; v_call: TRBV2; j_call: TRBJ2-2; cdr3_nt: TGTGCCAGCAAGGGGACAGGGAACACCGGGGAGCTGTTTTTT; cdr3_aa: CASKGTGNTGELFF
clone_size: NA; d_call: NA; v_call: TRBV28; j_call: TRBJ2-5; cdr3_nt: TGTGCCAGCAGTTTGGCTACCCTGGAGGGGACCCAGTACTTC; cdr3_aa: CASSLATLEGTQYF
clone_size: NA; d_call: NA; v_call: TRBV28; j_call: TRBJ1-2; cdr3_nt: TGTGCCAGCAGTTCCTCGTGGAACTATGGCTACACCTTC; cdr3_aa: CASSSSWNYGYTF
clone_size: NA; d_call: TRBD2; v_call: TRBV11-2; j_call: TRBJ2-3; cdr3_nt: TGTGCCAGCAGCCTGGCGCTAGCGGGAGCTTCAGATACGCAGTATTTT; cdr3_aa: CASSLALAGASDTQYF
clone_size: NA; d_call: NA; v_call: TRBV18; j_call: TRBJ1-3; cdr3_nt: TGTGCCAGCTCACCTGGGAGTGGAAACACCATATATTTT; cdr3_aa: CASSPGSGNTIYF
clone_size: many; d_call: NA; v_call: TRBV18; j_call: TRBJ1-2; cdr3_nt: TGTGCCAGCTCTGAGTACTATGGCTACACCTTC; cdr3_aa: CASSEYYGYTF
clone_size: NA; d_call: NA; v_call: TRBV13; j_call: TRBJ2-4; cdr3_nt: TGTGCCAGCAGCTTAGGATTAGGAGGAGCCAAAAACATTCAGTACTTC; cdr3_aa: CASSLGLGGAKNIQYF
clone_size: NA; d_call: NA; v_call: TRBV7-3; j_call: TRBJ2-1; cdr3_nt: TGTGCCAGCAGCTCGGAAGGGTACAATGAGCAGTTCTTC; cdr3_aa: CASSSEGYNEQFF
clone_size: NA; d_call: TRBD1; v_call: TRBV27; j_call: TRBJ1-2; cdr3_nt: TGTGCCAGCAGTTCCTTACAGGGGGCTAACTATGGCTACACCTTC; cdr3_aa: CASSSLQGANYGYTF
clone_size: NA; d_call: NA; v_call: TRBV5-4; j_call: TRBJ2-5; cdr3_nt: TGTGCCAGCAGCCTAGGACTTGCCCAGGAGACCCAGTACTTC; cdr3_aa: CASSLGLAQETQYF
clone_size: NA; d_call: NA; v_call: TRBV28; j_call: TRBJ2-3; cdr3_nt: TGTGCCAGCGGTATGGTAGACGGAGTCCAAGATACGCAGTATTTT; cdr3_aa: CASGMVDGVQDTQYF
clone_size: NA; d_call: TRBD1; v_call: TRBV5-1; j_call: TRBJ2-5; cdr3_nt: TGCGCCAGCAGCGTAGGGACAGATCAGTTGACCCAGTACTTC; cdr3_aa: CASSVGTDQLTQYF
clone_size: few; d_call: TRBD1; v_call: TRBV6-5; j_call: TRBJ1-1; cdr3_nt: TGTGCCAGCAGTCTGGGGGACAGGGGACGCACTGAAGCTTTCTTT; cdr3_aa: CASSLGDRGRTEAFF
clone_size: NA; d_call: NA; v_call: TRBV19; j_call: TRBJ2-3; cdr3_nt: TGTGCCAGTACCAACGCTAGAGGCGGCACAGATACGCAGTATTTT; cdr3_aa: CASTNARGGTDTQYF
clone_size: many; d_call: NA; v_call: TRBV10-1; j_call: TRBJ2-7; cdr3_nt: TGCGCCAGCAGTGAAGCCTGGGGCGGATACTACGAGCAGTACTTC; cdr3_aa: CASSEAWGGYYEQYF
clone_size: NA; d_call: TRBD1; v_call: TRBV5-1; j_call: TRBJ2-7; cdr3_nt: TGCGCCAGCAGTGGACAGGGCGGATCCTACGAGCAGTACTTC; cdr3_aa: CASSGQGGSYEQYF
clone_size: few; d_call: NA; v_call: TRBV6-1; j_call: TRBJ1-4; cdr3_nt: TGTGCCAGCAGTGTACGATTGGGGGCGCCTGAAAAACTGTTTTTT; cdr3_aa: CASSVRLGAPEKLFF
clone_size: many; d_call: TRBD2; v_call: TRBV5-1; j_call: TRBJ2-7; cdr3_nt: TGCGCCAGCAGCTTACCAGCGGGAGACTACGAGCAGTACTTC; cdr3_aa: CASSLPAGDYEQYF
clone_size: NA; d_call: NA; v_call: TRBV18; j_call: TRBJ2-7; cdr3_nt: TGTGCCAGCTCACCACTCCCCCCGGGCAGGGGTTTTTACGAGCAGTACTTC; cdr3_aa: CASSPLPPGRGFYEQYF
clone_size: NA; d_call: NA; v_call: TRBV6-1; j_call: TRBJ1-1; cdr3_nt: TGTGCCAGCAGTGGGTCGGGGAATGGATGGGCTGAAGCTTTCTTT; cdr3_aa: CASSGSGNGWAEAFF